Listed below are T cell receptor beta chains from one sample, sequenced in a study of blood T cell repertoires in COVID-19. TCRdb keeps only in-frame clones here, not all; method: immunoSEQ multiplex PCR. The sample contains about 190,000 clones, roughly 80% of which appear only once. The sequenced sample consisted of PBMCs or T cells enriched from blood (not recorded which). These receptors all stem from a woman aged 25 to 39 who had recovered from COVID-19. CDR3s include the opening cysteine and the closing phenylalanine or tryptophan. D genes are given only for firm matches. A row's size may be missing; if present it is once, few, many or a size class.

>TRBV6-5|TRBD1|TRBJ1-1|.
CASSWGTGTSPVAFF
TGTGCCAGCAGTTGGGGGACAGGGACCTCCCCGGTGGCTTTCTTT
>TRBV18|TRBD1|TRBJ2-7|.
CASSRPGQGYEQYF
TGTGCCAGCTCACGTCCGGGACAGGGCTACGAGCAGTACTTC
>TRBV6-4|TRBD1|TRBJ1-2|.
CASRSEGAVSYGYTF
TGTGCCAGCAGGTCGGAGGGGGCGGTTAGCTATGGCTACACCTTC
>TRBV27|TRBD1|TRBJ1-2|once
CASSSGQGAYGYTF
TGTGCCAGCAGCTCGGGACAGGGGGCCTATGGCTACACCTTC
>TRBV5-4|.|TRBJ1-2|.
CASSDTTVRYTF
TGTGCCAGCAGCGATACGACAGTCCGGTACACCTTC
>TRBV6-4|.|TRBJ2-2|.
CASSEAGVGDTGELFF
TGTGCCAGCAGTGAGGCAGGGGTGGGGGACACCGGGGAGCTGTTTTTT
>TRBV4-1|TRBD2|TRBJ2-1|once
CASSQDPGGGPYNEQFF
TGCGCCAGCAGCCAAGATCCGGGCGGGGGACCTTACAATGAGCAGTTCTTC
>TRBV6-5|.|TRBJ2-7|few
CASSYRDTYEQYF
TGTGCCAGCAGTTACCGGGACACCTACGAGCAGTACTTC
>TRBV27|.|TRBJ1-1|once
CASSRGKNTEAFF
TGTGCCAGCAGCAGGGGAAAGAACACTGAAGCTTTCTTT
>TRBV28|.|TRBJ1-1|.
CASSRRGNTEAFF
TGTGCCAGCAGCAGAAGGGGGAACACTGAAGCTTTCTTT
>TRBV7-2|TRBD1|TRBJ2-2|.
CASSLRSDRARTGELFF
TGTGCCAGCAGCTTACGGTCCGACAGGGCAAGGACCGGGGAGCTGTTTTTT
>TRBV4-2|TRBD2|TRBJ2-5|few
CASSQAIGTSVTKETQYF
TGTGCCAGCAGCCAAGCGATCGGGACTAGCGTAACCAAAGAGACCCAGTACTTC
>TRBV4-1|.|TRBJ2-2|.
CASSQDFSNTGELFF
TGCGCCAGCAGCCAAGATTTCTCTAACACCGGGGAGCTGTTTTTT
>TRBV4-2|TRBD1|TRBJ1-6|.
CASSPAQGGSSYNSPLHF
TGTGCCAGCAGCCCCGCCCAGGGGGGAAGCTCCTATAATTCACCCCTCCACTTT
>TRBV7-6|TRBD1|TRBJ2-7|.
CASSRDRSSYEQYF
TGTGCCAGCAGTAGGGACAGGAGCTCCTACGAGCAGTACTTC
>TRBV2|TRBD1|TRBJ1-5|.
CASSGIGQGGRQPQHF
TGTGCCAGCAGTGGGATAGGACAGGGGGGGCGTCAGCCCCAGCATTTT
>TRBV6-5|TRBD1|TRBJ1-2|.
CASSTDRAYGYTF
TGTGCCAGCAGTACCGACAGGGCCTATGGCTACACCTTC
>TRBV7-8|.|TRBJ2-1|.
CASSSRGTSPYNEQFF
TGTGCCAGCAGCTCGCGAGGAACTAGCCCCTACAATGAGCAGTTCTTC
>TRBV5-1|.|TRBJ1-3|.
CASSPRTLASGNTIYF
TGCGCCAGCAGCCCCCGGACACTAGCCTCTGGAAACACCATATATTTT
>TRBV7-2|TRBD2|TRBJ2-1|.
CASSTDSGRGSEQFF
TGTGCCAGCAGCACGGATAGCGGGAGGGGGAGTGAGCAGTTCTTC
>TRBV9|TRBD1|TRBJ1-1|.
CASSTRGTDPFMNTEAFF
TGTGCCAGCAGCACCCGCGGGACAGACCCCTTCATGAACACTGAAGCTTTCTTT
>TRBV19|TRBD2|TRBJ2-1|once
CASRPGLAYNEQFF
TGTGCCAGTAGACCGGGACTAGCCTACAATGAGCAGTTCTTC
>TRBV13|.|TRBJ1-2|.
CASSLVSSLPGVGYGYTF
TGTGCCAGCAGCTTAGTCAGTAGCCTACCGGGGGTCGGCTATGGCTACACCTTC
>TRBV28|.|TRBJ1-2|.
CASSLREYGYTF
TGTGCCAGCAGTTTGAGGGAGTATGGCTACACCTTC
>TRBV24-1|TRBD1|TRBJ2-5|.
CATREGQGGKETQYF
TGTGCCACCAGGGAGGGACAGGGGGGAAAAGAGACCCAGTACTTC
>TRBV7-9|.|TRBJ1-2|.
CASSLGRGIYGYTF
TGTGCCAGCAGCTTGGGCAGGGGAATTTATGGCTACACCTTC
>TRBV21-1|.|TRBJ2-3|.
CASSSGWGTSTDTQYF
TGTGCCAGCAGCTCCGGGTGGGGGACTAGCACAGATACGCAGTATTTT
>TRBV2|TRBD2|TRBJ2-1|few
CASSDASGGAYNEQFF
TGTGCCAGCAGTGACGCTAGCGGGGGGGCGTACAATGAGCAGTTCTTC
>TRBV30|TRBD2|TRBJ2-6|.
CAWNPTSGRRTGANVLTF
TGTGCCTGGAACCCCACTAGCGGGAGGCGCACTGGGGCCAACGTCCTGACTTTC
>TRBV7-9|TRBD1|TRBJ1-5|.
CASSPRGEGQPQHF
TGTGCCAGCAGCCCCAGGGGGGAAGGGCAGCCCCAGCATTTT
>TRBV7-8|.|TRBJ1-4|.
CASSFATARNEKLFF
TGTGCCAGCAGCTTTGCGACGGCCAGGAATGAAAAACTGTTTTTT
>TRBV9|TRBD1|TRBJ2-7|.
CASSGGQAFTYEQYF
TGTGCCAGCAGCGGTGGACAGGCCTTCACCTACGAGCAGTACTTC
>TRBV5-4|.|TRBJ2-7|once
CASSFRVSTYEQYF
TGTGCCAGCAGCTTCCGAGTTTCTACCTACGAGCAGTACTTC
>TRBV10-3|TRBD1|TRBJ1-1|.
CAISEGQGTNTEAFF
TGTGCCATCAGTGAGGGACAGGGGACGAACACTGAAGCTTTCTTT
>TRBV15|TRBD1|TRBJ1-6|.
CATSREGAGGSPLHF
TGTGCCACCAGCAGAGAAGGGGCAGGGGGCTCACCCCTCCACTTT
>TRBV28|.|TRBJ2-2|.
CASPSGAGELFF
TGTGCCAGCCCCTCCGGGGCCGGGGAGCTGTTTTTT
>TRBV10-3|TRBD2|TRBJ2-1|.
CAISESSGGLEQFF
TGTGCCATCAGTGAGTCTAGCGGGGGCCTAGAGCAGTTCTTC
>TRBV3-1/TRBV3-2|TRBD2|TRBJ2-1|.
CASSHLAGGPYEQFF
TGTGCCAGCAGCCACCTGGCGGGAGGGCCGTATGAGCAGTTCTTC
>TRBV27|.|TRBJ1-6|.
CASTLGGSYNSPLHF
TGTGCCAGCACTTTGGGGGGGTCCTATAATTCACCCCTCCACTTT
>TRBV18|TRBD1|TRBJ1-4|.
CASSLDRGSGEKLFF
TGTGCCAGCTCACTCGACAGGGGATCGGGTGAAAAACTGTTTTTT
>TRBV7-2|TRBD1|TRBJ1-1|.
CASSYRGMNTEAFF
TGTGCCAGCAGCTACAGGGGAATGAATACTGAAGCTTTCTTT
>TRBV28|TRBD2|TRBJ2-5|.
CASSLSLPVGTSGRGAQYF
TGTGCCAGCAGCCTAAGTCTCCCCGTGGGGACTAGCGGCCGCGGGGCCCAGTACTTC
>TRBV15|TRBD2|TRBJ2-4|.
CATRAGGLAKNIQYF
TGTGCCACCCGAGCGGGGGGGCTAGCCAAAAACATTCAGTACTTC
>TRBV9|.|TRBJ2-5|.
CASSSPQGSKVGQETQYF
TGTGCCAGCAGTTCCCCCCAGGGATCGAAGGTAGGCCAAGAGACCCAGTACTTC
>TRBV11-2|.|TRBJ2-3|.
CASSRLRGSTDTQYF
TGTGCCAGCAGCCGACTACGGGGTAGCACAGATACGCAGTATTTT
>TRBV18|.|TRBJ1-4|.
CASSPGREKLFF
TGTGCCAGCTCACCGGGGCGGGAAAAACTGTTTTTT
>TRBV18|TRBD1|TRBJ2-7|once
CASSPGQGATREQYF
TGTGCCAGCTCACCCGGACAGGGGGCGACCCGCGAGCAGTACTTC
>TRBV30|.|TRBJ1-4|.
CAWKWIGGANEKLFF
TGTGCCTGGAAATGGATTGGGGGGGCTAATGAAAAACTGTTTTTT
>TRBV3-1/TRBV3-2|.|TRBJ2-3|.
CASSLSGRADTQYF
TGTGCCAGCAGCCTAAGCGGGCGGGCAGATACGCAGTATTTT
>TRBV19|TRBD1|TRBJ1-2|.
CASSTTGAHYGYTF
TGTGCCAGTAGCACGACAGGGGCCCACTATGGCTACACCTTC
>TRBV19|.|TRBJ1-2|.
CASSTSGVDYGYTF
TGTGCCAGTAGTACCTCGGGGGTGGACTATGGCTACACCTTC
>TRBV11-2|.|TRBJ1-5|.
CASSQNQPQHF
TGTGCCAGCAGCCAAAATCAGCCCCAGCATTTT
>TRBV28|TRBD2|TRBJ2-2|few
CASRNSGGAANTGELFF
TGTGCCAGCCGAAATAGCGGGGGGGCTGCGAACACCGGGGAGCTGTTTTTT
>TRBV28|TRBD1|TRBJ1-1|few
CASSLGQGYTEAFF
TGTGCCAGCAGTTTGGGACAGGGTTACACTGAAGCTTTCTTT
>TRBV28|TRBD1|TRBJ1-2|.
CASSIPGQTLYGYTF
TGTGCCAGCAGTATCCCGGGACAGACACTCTATGGCTACACCTTC